These 17 T cell receptor beta chains were sequenced from one sample in a study of blood T cell repertoires in COVID-19. Sequencing was performed with immunoSEQ multiplex PCR; in TCRdb, only in-frame clones are kept and a portion is missing. The sample carries a few hundred thousand clones, roughly 76% recorded once. The sample comprised peripheral blood. The receptors come from a human donor in a cohort sampled during active COVID-19.

The CDR3 bases are TGTGCCAGCTCACGGGGAGAGAACACTGAAGCTTTCTTT. This gives the protein CASSRGENTEAFF. The rearrangement links TRBV18 to TRBJ1-1; no clear D gene. The germline gives CDR1 KGHSH, CDR2 LQKENI. The length of the CDR3 is 13 residues. The germline V and J ends were trimmed by 4 bases and 1 base, with 7 bases remaining between them. The full variable domain, its missing parts supplied by reference TRBV18 and TRBJ1-1, is NAGVMQNPRHLVRRRGQEARLRCSPMKGHSHVYWYRQLPEEGLKFMVYLQKENIIDESGMPKERFSAEFPKEGPSILRIQQVVRGDSAAYFCASSRGENTEAFFGQGTRLTVV.

The chain couples TRBV27 to TRBJ2-5; the match to TRBD1 covers 9 bases. This CDR3 has 15 residues. V was pared by 7 bases and J by 4 bases, with 10 bases of the junction left unmatched. The V gene's germline CDR1 is MNHEY and CDR2 SMNVEV (reference sequence). For the CDR3, the DNA is TGTGCCAGCAACCCGACAGGGGGTTTTGGAGAGACCCAGTACTTC. Translated, it gives CASNPTGGFGETQYF.

The chain links TRBV30 to TRBJ1-2; TRBD1 matches 8 bases. This CDR3 has 12 residues. Trimming at V came to 5 bases and at J to 8 bases, leaving 7 bases not matched to a gene. Per germline, CDR1 GTSNPN and CDR2 SVGIG (reference sequence). CDR3 in amino acids: CAWGDRLRGYTF. CDR3 bases: TGTGCCTGGGGGGACAGGCTGAGAGGCTACACCTTC.

The gene calls are TRBV7-3 and TRBJ2-1, with 7 bases fitting TRBD2. The germline CDR1 and CDR2 sequences are SGHTA and FQGTGA. The length of the CDR3 is 13 residues. V shed 3 bases, J shed 9 bases, and the junction held 5 bases outside the gene matches. CDR3 DNA sequence: TGTGCCAGCAGCTTCCGGGAGGAAGGTGAGCAGTTCTTC. Encoded protein: CASSFREEGEQFF. Filled out from reference TRBV7-3 and TRBJ2-1, the complete variable domain reads GAGVSQTPSNKVTEKGKYVELRCDPISGHTALYWYRQSLGQGPEFLIYFQGTGAADDSGLPNDRFFAVRPEGSVSTLKIQRTERGDSAVYLCASSFREEGEQFFGPGTRLTVL.

The V and J genes are TRBV27 and TRBJ2-2; weak D call: TRBD1 (6 bases). The CDR3 sequence is 16 residues long. Trimming left V 5 bases short and J 0 bases short, with 13 bases between. Germline assignment: CDR1 MNHEY and CDR2 SMNVEV (reference sequence). Here the CDR3 DNA reads TGTGCCAGCAGTGTCGCCGGGACAACGAACACCGGGGAGCTGTTTTTT. Translating it yields CASSVAGTTNTGELFF.

This chain connects TRBV7-2 to TRBJ2-7; 7 positions agree with TRBD1. The V segment lost 6 bases and the J segment 5 bases; nucleotides outside the gene matches: 4. Germline loops: CDR1 SGHTA, CDR2 FQGNSA. CDR3 size: 12 residues. CDR3 in DNA: TGTGCCAGCAGAATTACAGGGGACGAGCAGTACTTC. Its protein product is CASRITGDEQYF.

V gene TRBV28 combines with J gene TRBJ1-4, with D possibly matching TRBD1 (6 bases). Germline assignment: CDR1 MDHEN and CDR2 SYDVKM. V was trimmed by 7 bases and J by 7 bases, leaving 16 bases between them. The CDR3 is 14 amino acids. This chain's CDR3 is CASNTGGLIEKLFF. The CDR3 DNA sequence: TGTGCCAGCAATACCGGGGGGCTCATTGAAAAACTGTTTTTT.

This clone was counted a few times. The chain joins TRBV6-1 to TRBJ1-3; D is possibly TRBD1 (5 bases). This CDR3 has 16 amino acids. V was shortened by 4 bases and J by 1 base, with 14 bases between the two germline ends. Germline V CDR1 and CDR2: MNHNS, SASEGT. The CDR3 is CASSVESGLSGNTIYF. The CDR3 DNA reads TGTGCCAGCAGTGTTGAGTCAGGGCTTTCTGGAAACACCATATATTTT.

The rearrangement links TRBV11-3 to TRBJ2-1; 8 bases match TRBD1. With 5 bases clipped from V and 3 bases from J, the junction kept 6 bases outside the gene matches. The length of the CDR3 is 15 residues. Germline V gene lookup returns CDR1 SGHNT and CDR2 YENEEA. CDR3 sequence reads: CASSTGGRDYNEQFF. As DNA, the CDR3 is TGTGCCAGCAGCACAGGGGGTCGCGACTACAATGAGCAGTTCTTC.

The rearrangement uses TRBV27 and TRBJ2-2; possibly TRBD2 for D (7 bases). CDR3 size: 14 residues. Between the trimmed V and J ends, which lost 7 bases and 4 bases, there was a span of 13 bases. Germline assignment: CDR1 MNHEY and CDR2 SMNVEV (reference sequence). The CDR3 spells CASMRGGSTGELFF. The CDR3 coding sequence is TGTGCCAGCATGAGGGGGGGTTCCACCGGGGAGCTGTTTTTT.

The J gene is TRBJ2-7, the V gene TRBV6-5, with a tentative D call TRBD2 (6 bases). From germline, CDR1 is MNHEY and CDR2 SVGAGI. V was pared by 7 bases and J by 3 bases, with 16 bases between. The CDR3 runs 14 residues. CDR3 DNA sequence: TGTGCCAGCACCGACCCCTCGCGGGGCTACGAGCAGTACTTC. Its protein is CASTDPSRGYEQYF.

The chain carries TRBV12-3 or TRBV12-4 and TRBJ1-1; the D gene is possibly TRBD1 (5 bases). Trimming removed 9 bases from V and 2 bases from J, with 13 bases in between. The CDR3 contains 13 residues. CDR3 protein: CARSRWGNTEAFF. In DNA form, the CDR3 reads TGTGCCAGGTCCCGTTGGGGCAACACTGAAGCTTTCTTT.

This sequence joins TRBV19 and TRBJ2-7, with 10 bases aligning to TRBD1. Germline V CDR1 and CDR2: LNHDA, SQIVND (reference sequence). The CDR3 consists of 13 residues. Trimming took 6 bases from V and 3 from J; bases not matched to a gene: 2. The CDR3 is CASSRDRGYEQYF. Written as DNA, the CDR3 is TGTGCCAGTAGCAGGGACAGGGGCTACGAGCAGTACTTC.

This clone was seen more than once but under ten times. This chain uses TRBV7-9 with TRBJ2-1; D possibly corresponds to TRBD2 (6 bases). CDR3 length: 14 amino acids. Germline values: CDR1 SEHNR, CDR2 FQNEAQ (reference sequence). V lost 3 bases, J lost 9 bases, and 15 bases lay in between. The CDR3 DNA reads as TGTGCCAGCAGCTTGGGCGGGAAAGTTGGTGAGCAGTTCTTC. This sequence encodes CASSLGGKVGEQFF. Full variable domain (rest looked up from reference TRBV7-9 and TRBJ2-1): DTGVSQNPRHKITKRGQNVTFRCDPISEHNRLYWYRQTLGQGPEFLTYFQNEAQLEKSRLLSDRFSAERPKGSFSTLEIQRTEQGDSAMYLCASSLGGKVGEQFFGPGTRLTVL.

V gene TRBV6-2 or TRBV6-3 combines with J gene TRBJ2-7; TRBD2 is a possible D gene (6 bases). V lost 5 bases and J 4 bases, leaving 18 bases between the germline ends. The length of the CDR3 is 15 residues. Germline V lookup: CDR1 MNHEY, CDR2 SVGEGT. The CDR3 protein is CASSPKTAGRYEQYF. The CDR3 DNA follows: TGTGCCAGCAGTCCCAAAACCGCGGGACGGTACGAGCAGTACTTC.

Of note for this clone: This sample includes further DNA sequences coding for the same CDR3. This rearrangement joins TRBV28 to TRBJ2-7; D not resolved. Looked up from germline, CDR1 is MDHEN and CDR2 is SYDVKM. This CDR3 has 12 amino acids. V gave up 2 bases and J gave up 7 bases, with 9 bases separating them. This CDR3 is CASSLVSREQYF. The CDR3 region has the DNA TGTGCCAGCAGTTTAGTAAGTCGGGAGCAGTACTTC. Full variable domain (outside the CDR3, taken from reference TRBV28 and TRBJ2-7): DVKVTQSSRYLVKRTGEKVFLECVQDMDHENMFWYRQDPGLGLRLIYFSYDVKMKEKGDIPEGYSVSREKKERFSLILESASTNQTSMYLCASSLVSREQYFGPGTRLTVT.

This clone was seen once. J is TRBJ1-6 and V is TRBV19; 9 bases map to TRBD1. CDR1 is LNHDA and CDR2 is SQIVND in the germline V gene (reference sequence). The J segment lost 14 bases and the V segment lost 4 bases, leaving 15 bases of the junction unmatched. The CDR3 length is 16 residues. CDR3 coding DNA: TGTGCCAGTAGTACCCAGCGGGACAGGGCCGGATCGGCCCTCCACTTT. Residues: CASSTQRDRAGSALHF.